This is a list of T cell receptor beta chains from one sample in a study of T cell repertoires in cytomegalovirus infection. Their antigens remain unidentified. TCRdb redid the calling of the reads with MiXCR, one entry per CDR3 protein. The sample shows fewer than 950,000 distinct CDR3 sequences, approximately 30% of them seen only once. The sample consisted of cultured CD8+ T cells from PBMCs, taken from culture after CMV antigen stimulation. These receptors all stem from a human donor in good health (CMV status not recorded). Some clones in this sample may be carry-over from other donors' samples. CDR3s include the opening cysteine and the closing phenylalanine or tryptophan. Fields, in order: J gene, CDR3 length, clone size, V gene, CDR3 protein. Rows give clone size only sometimes, using once, few, many, or a class for an expanded clone.

TRBJ1-2,13,.,TRBV7-2,CASSQGGQPGYTF
TRBJ1-2,14,many,TRBV2,CASSYGGADYGYTF
TRBJ1-2,15,few,TRBV10-3,CAISEEAGVLSGYTF
TRBJ1-5,15,.,TRBV6-2/TRBV6-3,CASNWGGDSNQPQHF
TRBJ2-1,13,many,TRBV7-9,CAGRDSTYNEQFF
TRBJ2-2,13,.,TRBV5-5,CASNPTGTGELFF
TRBJ1-2,12,many,TRBV27,CASSLRGNGYTF
TRBJ2-5,13,.,TRBV6-1,CASRGQKSGTQYF
TRBJ1-1,17,once,TRBV19,CASSIDWGYTGGTEAFF
TRBJ2-1,17,.,TRBV14,CASSPLPPGQGHNEQFF
TRBJ2-1,15,few,TRBV4-1,CASSQVGDAYNEQFF
TRBJ1-3,17,once,TRBV5-5,CASSLSRTGGLENTIYF
TRBJ2-3,15,many,TRBV7-6,CASSLGAVDTDTQYF
TRBJ2-3,13,.,TRBV24-1,CATDVWGADTQYF
TRBJ2-3,19,.,TRBV7-9,CASSTTRGLPPRSTDTQYF
TRBJ1-3,14,.,TRBV6-8,CASSSPGARNTIYF
TRBJ1-1,14,.,TRBV27,CASSLIGRVTEAFF
TRBJ2-7,14,few,TRBV14,CASSPLGFSYEQYF
TRBJ2-7,15,many,TRBV7-4,CASLGGTSFPYEQYF
TRBJ2-1,11,few,TRBV20-1,CSARDDGRGFF
TRBJ1-5,13,many,TRBV7-6,CASSLSSGKPQHF
TRBJ2-4,17,.,TRBV12-3/TRBV12-4,CASSFLAGVIAKNIQYF
TRBJ1-1,11,.,TRBV6-2/TRBV6-3,CASQVGIEAFF
TRBJ2-2,14,few,TRBV6-5,CASSGTGLTGELFF
TRBJ2-4,19,.,TRBV7-6,CASSPMRGVPPLAKNIQYF
TRBJ2-3,15,many,TRBV12-3/TRBV12-4,CASSRTSGGVDTQYF
TRBJ2-1,17,.,TRBV7-8,CASSSTSGRISYNEQFF
TRBJ1-1,18,.,TRBV11-2,CASSLVVGLREWGTEAFF
TRBJ2-2,18,.,TRBV12-3/TRBV12-4,CASSFLVARESNTGELFF
TRBJ2-3,16,many,TRBV7-2,CASSSGTDSSTDTQYF
TRBJ2-3,16,.,TRBV4-1,CASSQAGRLKADTQYF
TRBJ2-1,14,few,TRBV7-6,CASSPSGGVIEQFF
TRBJ1-3,15,few,TRBV6-5,CASSPTPSAGNTIYF
TRBJ1-2,15,.,TRBV15,CATSRVGQFHYGYTF
TRBJ2-5,12,few,TRBV7-8,CASQGGWETQYF
TRBJ1-1,16,few,TRBV28,CASSLIGGAAPDEAFF